This entry lists 14 T cell receptor beta chains sequenced from one sample in a study of cytomegalovirus exposure and HLA in healthy donors (dated by TCRdb to between 2016 and 2019). The library was prepared using the immunoSEQ multiplex PCR assay. The multiplex PCR relied on a mix of 60 forward primers for TCR Vbeta segments and 13 reverse primers for TCR Jbeta segments. Entries here come from immuneACCESS through TCRdb and include only in-frame sequences with V and J called. Some clones fail to appear in such tables; in the studies checked, an unresolved V gene covers under half of the shortfall, and the cause of the remainder is unknown. A total of roughly 230,000 clones appear in this sample, about nine tenths of them only once. The ten largest clones add up to roughly 1.5% of the sample. The sample consisted of PBMCs. The receptors were sampled from a girl aged 2 to 9 in good health and CMV-seronegative.

The CDR3, as DNA: TGTGCCAGCAGCGTAGATCCGCAGGGAAGCACAGATACGCAGTATTTT. This sequence encodes CASSVDPQGSTDTQYF. The rearrangement links TRBV9 to TRBJ2-3; maybe TRBD1 (5 bases). Germline lookup yields CDR1 SGDLS and CDR2 YYNGEE. This CDR3 contains 16 residues. Trimming took off 0 bases at V and 0 bases at J, with 11 bases between the two ends.

The V and J genes are TRBV6-5 and TRBJ1-4, with D uncertain. The length of the CDR3 is 15 residues. CDR1 is MNHEY, CDR2 SVGAGI, per germline. V dropped 1 base and J dropped 1 base, with 7 bases sitting between them. The CDR3 reads CASSYLKRTNEKLFF. CDR3 nucleotide sequence: TGTGCCAGCAGTTACTTGAAGCGAACTAATGAAAAACTGTTTTTT.

This rearrangement joins TRBV18 to TRBJ1-1; D remains unclear. Germline values: CDR1 KGHSH, CDR2 LQKENI. The CDR3 length is 18 residues. V was cut by 3 bases and J by 0 bases, with 20 bases left in between. The CDR3 reads CASSPLQAGGLMNTEAFF. The DNA of the CDR3 is TGTGCCAGCTCACCCCTCCAGGCAGGAGGGTTAATGAACACTGAAGCTTTCTTT.

V gene TRBV5-4 combines with J gene TRBJ1-3, with D hard to call. This CDR3 is built from 14 residues. From germline, CDR1 is SGHNT and CDR2 YYREEE (reference sequence). Trimming removed 2 bases at V and 3 bases at J, with 9 bases between. CDR3 region: CASSLGGIGNTIYF. The CDR3, as DNA: TGTGCCAGCAGCTTAGGAGGGATTGGAAACACCATATATTTT.

V gene TRBV2 combines with J gene TRBJ2-3; no reliable D call. This CDR3 spans 16 amino acids. V gave up 4 bases and J gave up 2 bases, with 16 bases separating them. Germline V gene sequence: CDR1 SNHLY, CDR2 FYNNEI. In DNA form, the CDR3 reads TGTGCCAGCAGTGCTCGACTGACTTCTAACACAGATACGCAGTATTTT. Translating it yields CASSARLTSNTDTQYF.

This clone was seen once. The rearrangement joins TRBV5-4 to TRBJ2-1, with D possibly TRBD2 on 5 matching bases. Germline CDR1 is SGHNT and CDR2 is YYREEE (reference sequence). V was shortened by 0 bases and J by 15 bases, with 19 bases between the two germline ends. The CDR3 length is 14 residues. The CDR3 region is CASSLDVSGLRWFF. CDR3 DNA: TGTGCCAGCAGCTTGGACGTATCCGGACTTAGATGGTTCTTC.

The chain uses TRBV9 and TRBJ2-2, with 13 bases lining up with TRBD2. Germline loops: CDR1 SGDLS, CDR2 YYNGEE. V gave up 3 bases and J gave up 1 base; unmatched junction bases: 3. This CDR3 contains 17 residues. The chain's CDR3 is CASSGTSGSGNTGELFF. The CDR3 DNA reads as TGTGCCAGCAGCGGGACTAGCGGGAGTGGGAACACCGGGGAGCTGTTTTTT.

DNA for the CDR3: TGCGCCAGCAGCTTGGCAGGAACTAGGGCCGAGCAGTACTTC. Residues: CASSLAGTRAEQYF. The rearrangement links TRBV5-1 to TRBJ2-7, with D perhaps matching TRBD2 (5 bases). V was trimmed by 0 bases and J by 6 bases, leaving 13 bases between them. The CDR3 spans 14 residues. The V gene's germline CDR1 is SGHRS and CDR2 YFSETQ.

A single count supports this clone. The rearrangement uses TRBV4-1 and TRBJ2-1; the D gene is possibly TRBD2 (6 bases). Germline V lookup: CDR1 MGHRA, CDR2 YSYEKL. CDR3 length: 16 residues. Trimming took 1 base from V and 4 from J, leaving 14 bases between them. The CDR3 DNA follows: TGCGCCAGCAGCCAAGGCGACTCACTAGCTTACAATGAGCAGTTCTTC. This gives the protein CASSQGDSLAYNEQFF.

The CDR3 nucleotides are TGTGCCAGCAGTTCCGGTGGTCAGCCCCAGCATTTT. It translates to CASSSGGQPQHF. The chain carries TRBV27 and TRBJ1-5; D gene unclear. This CDR3 has 12 residues. The V gene lost 4 bases and the J gene lost 6 bases, with 7 bases spanning the gap. In germline, CDR1 is MNHEY, CDR2 SMNVEV (reference sequence).

This sequence joins TRBV13 and TRBJ2-1; 7 bases are a match to TRBD2. The CDR3 totals 13 residues. V shed 6 bases, J shed 4 bases, and the junction held 3 bases outside the gene matches. Per the germline V gene, CDR1 is PRHDT and CDR2 is FYEKMQ (reference sequence). Here the CDR3 reads CASRGGSYNEQFF. CDR3 coding DNA: TGTGCCAGCAGGGGCGGGAGTTACAATGAGCAGTTCTTC.

This clone was seen a single time. The CDR3 sequence is CASSLSGTGASPLHF. CDR3 nucleotide sequence: TGTGCCAGCAGCCTATCCGGGACAGGGGCGTCACCCCTCCACTTT. The V call is TRBV7-9, the J call TRBJ1-6; 10 bases fit TRBD1. CDR1 and CDR2 from the germline V gene are SEHNR and FQNEAQ (reference sequence). CDR3 size: 15 residues. V was pared by 5 bases and J by 10 bases, with 8 bases of the junction left unmatched.

The chain uses TRBV27 and TRBJ1-2; D call uncertain. Trimming removed 3 bases from V and 5 bases from J, with 19 bases in between. This CDR3 is 16 amino acids long. Per the germline V gene, CDR1 is MNHEY and CDR2 is SMNVEV (reference sequence). The CDR3 coding sequence is TGTGCCAGCAGTTTTTGGATGGCAGGCCGAAAATATGGCTACACCTTC. It translates to CASSFWMAGRKYGYTF.

A note on this clone: One end of the junction does not line up with germline, which may come from a read error. Other DNA sequences in the same sample also yield this CDR3. The chain recombines TRBV27 with TRBJ2-7; 13 bases line up with TRBD2. The CDR3 extends over 19 amino acids. CDR1 and CDR2 from the germline V gene are MNHEY and SMNVEV (reference sequence). The CDR3 nucleotides read TGTGCCAGCATGTCACCCAATACCAAGACTAGCGGGAGGTCCTATGAGCAGTACTTC. This gives the protein CASMSPNTKTSGRSYEQYF.